Listed below are T cell receptor beta chains from one sample, sequenced in a study of PD-L1 blockade in urothelial cancer. TCRdb's copy holds only in-frame clones and misses some; the assay was immunoSEQ multiplex PCR. The data show 70,000 to 95,000 clones, about four fifths seen once. The input for sequencing was PBMCs, taken around atezolizumab (anti-PD-L1) treatment. These receptor sequences come from a man aged 60 to 69 with urothelial cancer. The CDR3 runs from the conserved cysteine through the conserved F or W. D genes are given only for firm matches. Size is stated for part of the rows, as once, few or many counts, or as a class when the clone is expanded.

D: -; J: TRBJ2-1; V: TRBV7-8; size: -; CDR3: CASSLAWSGSSVYNEQFF; DNA: TGTGCCAGCAGCTTAGCTTGGTCAGGGTCATCTGTTTACAATGAGCAGTTCTTC
D: TRBD2; J: TRBJ2-1; V: TRBV19; size: few; CDR3: CASSPGLAGGHGEQFF; DNA: TGTGCCAGTAGCCCCGGACTAGCGGGAGGTCATGGTGAGCAGTTCTTC
D: TRBD1; J: TRBJ1-1; V: TRBV6-5; size: -; CDR3: CASSQTGGGAFF; DNA: TGTGCCAGCAGCCAAACAGGGGGCGGCGCTTTCTTT
D: TRBD1; J: TRBJ2-2; V: TRBV7-7; size: -; CDR3: CATRQGVTGELFF; DNA: TGTGCCACTCGGCAGGGGGTCACCGGGGAGCTGTTTTTT
D: -; J: TRBJ2-7; V: TRBV27; size: -; CDR3: CASSLNPTAYEQYF; DNA: TGTGCCAGCAGTTTAAACCCGACTGCCTACGAGCAGTACTTC
D: TRBD1; J: TRBJ2-1; V: TRBV10-1; size: -; CDR3: CASSESLTGGWQFF; DNA: TGCGCCAGCAGTGAGTCGCTAACAGGGGGATGGCAGTTCTTC
D: TRBD1; J: TRBJ2-1; V: TRBV11-2; size: -; CDR3: CASGTALGNEQFF; DNA: TGTGCCAGCGGGACAGCTCTAGGCAATGAGCAGTTCTTC
D: TRBD2; J: TRBJ2-3; V: TRBV13; size: -; CDR3: CASRQLAGGPGTDTQYF; DNA: TGTGCCAGCCGCCAGCTAGCGGGAGGGCCGGGCACAGATACGCAGTATTTT
D: -; J: TRBJ1-1; V: TRBV28; size: -; CDR3: CASIPTGLMTMNTEAFF; DNA: TGTGCCAGCATCCCAACGGGACTGATGACAATGAACACTGAAGCTTTCTTT
D: -; J: TRBJ1-4; V: TRBV19; size: -; CDR3: CASTTGGRATNEKLFF; DNA: TGTGCCAGTACCACGGGAGGGAGAGCAACTAATGAAAAACTGTTTTTT
D: -; J: TRBJ2-7; V: TRBV10-3; size: -; CDR3: CAISEAVEDEQYF; DNA: TGTGCCATCAGTGAGGCGGTTGAGGACGAGCAGTACTTC
D: TRBD2; J: TRBJ2-7; V: TRBV19; size: -; CDR3: CASSASRGYRLEQYF; DNA: TGTGCCAGTAGTGCTTCGCGGGGGTATCGCCTCGAGCAGTACTTC
D: TRBD1; J: TRBJ2-4; V: TRBV29-1; size: once; CDR3: CSAGTGDQNIQYF; DNA: TGCAGCGCCGGGACAGGGGACCAAAACATTCAGTACTTC
D: -; J: TRBJ2-3; V: TRBV6-1; size: -; CDR3: CASRRTSTDTQYF; DNA: TGTGCCAGCAGGAGGACAAGCACAGATACGCAGTATTTT
D: -; J: TRBJ2-7; V: TRBV13; size: -; CDR3: CASSPSYNAASFEQYF; DNA: TGTGCCAGCAGCCCGTCATACAACGCCGCTAGTTTTGAGCAGTACTTC
D: TRBD1; J: TRBJ1-2; V: TRBV6-6; size: -; CDR3: CATQGGQGRSYTF; DNA: TGTGCCACTCAGGGGGGACAGGGTCGTAGCTACACCTTC
D: TRBD2; J: TRBJ2-7; V: TRBV7-8; size: -; CDR3: CASSFAGTSRYEQYF; DNA: TGTGCCAGCAGCTTTGCCGGGACTAGTCGGTACGAGCAGTACTTC
D: TRBD2; J: TRBJ2-7; V: TRBV5-1; size: -; CDR3: CASTLSGGVSYEQYF; DNA: TGCGCCAGCACCCTTTCGGGAGGTGTGTCCTACGAGCAGTACTTC
D: TRBD1; J: TRBJ1-1; V: TRBV5-1; size: -; CDR3: CASSSDRGYTEAFF; DNA: TGCGCCAGCAGCTCCGACAGGGGTTACACTGAAGCTTTCTTT
D: -; J: TRBJ1-4; V: TRBV11-2; size: -; CDR3: CASSLVGRNEKLFF; DNA: TGTGCCAGCAGCTTAGTAGGGAGGAATGAAAAACTGTTTTTT
D: TRBD1; J: TRBJ1-4; V: TRBV5-6; size: -; CDR3: CASSFRGTANEKLFF; DNA: TGTGCCAGCAGCTTCAGGGGGACGGCTAATGAAAAACTGTTTTTT
D: TRBD2; J: TRBJ2-3; V: TRBV9; size: -; CDR3: CASSVSGTSGISTDTQYF; DNA: TGTGCCAGCAGCGTATCCGGGACTAGCGGGATAAGCACAGATACGCAGTATTTT
D: TRBD2; J: TRBJ2-1; V: TRBV7-3; size: -; CDR3: CASSLGRGGHSGEQFF; DNA: TGTGCCAGCAGCTTAGGACGGGGGGGCCACTCTGGTGAGCAGTTCTTC
D: -; J: TRBJ2-6; V: TRBV19; size: few; CDR3: CASSAGRFTGANVLTF; DNA: TGTGCCAGTAGTGCAGGGCGGTTCACTGGGGCCAACGTCCTGACTTTC
D: TRBD2; J: TRBJ2-7; V: TRBV27; size: -; CDR3: CASTPRIAGGNEQYF; DNA: TGTGCCAGCACTCCCCGGATAGCGGGAGGCAACGAGCAGTACTTC
D: TRBD2; J: TRBJ2-3; V: TRBV6-4; size: -; CDR3: CASSDSNSGGMSTDTQYF; DNA: TGTGCCAGCAGTGACTCGAATAGCGGGGGAATGAGCACAGATACGCAGTATTTT
D: TRBD2; J: TRBJ2-7; V: TRBV19; size: -; CDR3: CASSIQTSGIISYEQYF; DNA: TGTGCCAGTAGTATCCAGACTAGCGGGATTATATCCTACGAGCAGTACTTC
D: TRBD1; J: TRBJ1-4; V: TRBV6-5; size: -; CDR3: CASSYSGTGGGEKLFF; DNA: TGTGCCAGCAGTTACTCCGGGACAGGGGGAGGCGAAAAACTGTTTTTT
D: TRBD1; J: TRBJ1-2; V: TRBV5-6; size: -; CDR3: CASSLGQVNYGYTF; DNA: TGTGCCAGCAGCTTAGGACAGGTGAACTATGGCTACACCTTC
D: TRBD2; J: TRBJ2-1; V: TRBV11-2; size: -; CDR3: CASSSRSWTSGSNDEQFF; DNA: TGTGCCAGCAGCTCCAGAAGCTGGACTAGCGGGAGTAACGATGAGCAGTTCTTC
D: TRBD2; J: TRBJ2-3; V: TRBV6-5; size: -; CDR3: CASRSSGRAQTPQYF; DNA: TGTGCCAGCAGGTCTAGCGGGAGGGCCCAGACTCCGCAGTATTTT
D: TRBD2; J: TRBJ2-2; V: TRBV5-5; size: -; CDR3: CASSLPSGRNTGELFF; DNA: TGTGCCAGCAGCTTACCTAGCGGGAGGAACACCGGGGAGCTGTTTTTT
D: TRBD1; J: TRBJ1-3; V: TRBV11-3; size: once; CDR3: CASSFPILTGASGNTIYF; DNA: TGTGCCAGCAGCTTCCCAATTCTAACAGGGGCCTCTGGAAACACCATATATTTT
D: -; J: TRBJ1-1; V: TRBV7-9; size: -; CDR3: CASSSRGTEAFF; DNA: TGTGCCAGCAGCTCCCGGGGTACTGAAGCTTTCTTT
D: -; J: TRBJ2-3; V: TRBV21-1; size: -; CDR3: CASSKASGRAGDTQYF; DNA: TGTGCCAGCAGCAAAGCGAGCGGGAGGGCCGGAGATACGCAGTATTTT
D: TRBD1; J: TRBJ2-3; V: TRBV14; size: once; CDR3: CASSPRPGTGPDTQYF; DNA: TGTGCCAGCAGCCCGAGGCCCGGGACAGGGCCAGATACGCAGTATTTT
D: -; J: TRBJ2-2; V: TRBV27; size: -; CDR3: CASLTQEIRELFF; DNA: TGTGCCAGCCTAACACAGGAGATACGGGAGCTGTTTTTT
D: -; J: TRBJ2-3; V: TRBV6-5; size: -; CDR3: CASMEAGATDTQYF; DNA: TGTGCCAGCATGGAGGCGGGGGCTACAGATACGCAGTATTTT
D: TRBD2; J: TRBJ2-1; V: TRBV19; size: few; CDR3: CASSIGGRSADEQFF; DNA: TGTGCCAGTAGTATAGGCGGGAGGAGTGCGGATGAGCAGTTCTTC
D: -; J: TRBJ1-2; V: TRBV30; size: -; CDR3: CAWEDINYGYTF; DNA: TGTGCCTGGGAAGACATTAACTATGGCTACACCTTC
D: -; J: TRBJ1-4; V: TRBV10-3; size: once; CDR3: CAISDGRLGEKLFF; DNA: TGTGCCATCAGTGATGGGAGGCTGGGGGAAAAACTGTTTTTT